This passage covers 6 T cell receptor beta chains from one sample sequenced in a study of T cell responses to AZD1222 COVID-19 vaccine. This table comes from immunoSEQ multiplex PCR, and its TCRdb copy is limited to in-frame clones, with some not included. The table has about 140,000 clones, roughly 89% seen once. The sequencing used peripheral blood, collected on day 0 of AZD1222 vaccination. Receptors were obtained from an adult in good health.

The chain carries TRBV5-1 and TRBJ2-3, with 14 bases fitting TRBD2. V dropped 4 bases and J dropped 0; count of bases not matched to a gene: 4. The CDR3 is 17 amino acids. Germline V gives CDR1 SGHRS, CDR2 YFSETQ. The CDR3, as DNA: TGCGCCAGCAGCCCCCGACTAGCGGGAGGGAGCACAGATACGCAGTATTTT. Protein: CASSPRLAGGSTDTQYF.

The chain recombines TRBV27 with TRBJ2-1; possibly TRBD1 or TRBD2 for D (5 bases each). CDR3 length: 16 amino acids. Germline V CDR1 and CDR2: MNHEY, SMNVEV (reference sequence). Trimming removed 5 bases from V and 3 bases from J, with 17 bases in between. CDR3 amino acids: CASSHSGTQYYNEQFF. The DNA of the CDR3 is TGTGCCAGCAGTCACTCCGGGACGCAGTACTACAATGAGCAGTTCTTC.

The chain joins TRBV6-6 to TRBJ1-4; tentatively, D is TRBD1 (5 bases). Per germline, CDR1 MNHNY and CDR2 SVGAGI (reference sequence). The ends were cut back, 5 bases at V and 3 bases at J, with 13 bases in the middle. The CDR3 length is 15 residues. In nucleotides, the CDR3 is TGTGCCAGCAGTCCGCAGGGTGACGCTAATGAAAAACTGTTTTTT. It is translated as CASSPQGDANEKLFF.

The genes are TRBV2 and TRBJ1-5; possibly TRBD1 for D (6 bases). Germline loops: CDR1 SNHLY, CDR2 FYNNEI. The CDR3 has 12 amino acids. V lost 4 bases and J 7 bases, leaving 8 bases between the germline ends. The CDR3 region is CASSGDRQPQHF. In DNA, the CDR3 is TGTGCCAGCAGTGGAGACAGGCAGCCCCAGCATTTT.

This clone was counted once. For the CDR3, the DNA is TGCAGTGCTAGTCGCCGGGACCGCAGCGAAGAGACCCAGTACTTC. It specifies CSASRRDRSEETQYF. The rearrangement links TRBV20-1 to TRBJ2-5; D is possibly TRBD1 or TRBD2 (5 bases each). The CDR3 is 15 residues long. V gave up 3 bases and J gave up 3 bases, with 17 bases separating them. The germline CDR1 and CDR2 sequences are DFQATT and SNEGSKA (reference sequence).

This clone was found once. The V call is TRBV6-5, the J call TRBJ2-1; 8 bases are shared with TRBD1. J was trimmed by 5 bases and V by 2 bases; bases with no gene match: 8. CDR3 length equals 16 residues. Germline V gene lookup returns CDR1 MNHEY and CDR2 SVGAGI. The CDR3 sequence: CASSYTRTGSHNEQFF. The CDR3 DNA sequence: TGTGCCAGCAGTTACACCAGGACAGGGAGCCACAATGAGCAGTTCTTC.